The 2 T cell receptor beta chains reported below all come from one sample, sequenced in a study of metastatic and nonmetastatic thyroid tumors. No treatment had been given to any patient before thyroid surgery. TCRdb reanalyzed the PCR reads via MiXCR. The table records fewer than 40,000 clones, about a fifth of them present only once. Sequencing was performed on tumor tissue. These receptors were taken from a male donor with papillary thyroid cancer or a benign thyroid nodule (not recorded which). Some clones in this sample may be carry-over from other donors' samples.

This clone is medium-sized in the sample. The gene calls are TRBV4-1 and TRBJ2-6; D uncertain. The CDR3 loop spans 13 amino acids. The V end lost 1 base, the J end lost 5 bases, and 3 bases lay between the germline ends. Looked up from germline, CDR1 is MGHRA and CDR2 is YSYEKL. CDR3 loop: CASSQGRANVLTF. In DNA form, the CDR3 reads TGCGCCAGCAGCCAAGGGAGGGCCAACGTCCTGACTTTC.

The chain recombines TRBV7-2 with TRBJ2-7; D is unclear. The V gene's germline CDR1 is SGHTA and CDR2 FQGNSA. The CDR3 covers 14 residues. V lost 5 bases and J lost 0, with 11 bases in between. CDR3 in DNA: TGTGCCAGCAGCCATAAAATAGACTCCTACGAGCAGTACTTC. Its protein product is CASSHKIDSYEQYF.